Following are 7 T cell receptor beta chains from one sample sequenced in a study of persistence of HIV-infected CD4 T cells. The immunoSEQ assay was version 4, run in survey mode. Clones were sequenced by immunoSEQ multiplex PCR, and TCRdb holds only the in-frame ones, with some missing. Among some 58,000 clones, 70% to 75% were seen once, and the ten largest hold under 2%. Which antigens these TCRs recognize remains unknown. The stimulus was an HIV-1 Gag 15-mer peptide pool, 0.9 to 1 ug/peptide/mL. CD40L-negative CD69-negative CD45RO-high memory CD4+ T cells were sorted as populations depleted of antigen-responding cells. The sample consisted of CD4+ T cells sorted from PBMCs after roughly 18-hour stimulation, taken from a patient who received antiretroviral therapy. Receptor source: an adult man with HIV who was CMV-seropositive.

The chain carries TRBV24-1 and TRBJ2-1, with 7 bases aligning to TRBD2. The germline CDR1 and CDR2 sequences are KGHDR and SFDVKD. V lost 7 bases to trimming and J lost 6 bases; unmatched junction nucleotides: 11. This CDR3 comprises 15 residues. In nucleotides, the CDR3 is TGTGCCACCAGCCCAGCGGGACCTACGGTCAATGAGCAGTTCTTC. This codes for CATSPAGPTVNEQFF.

The chain joins TRBV19 to TRBJ1-1; TRBD1 is a possible D gene (6 bases). CDR1 is LNHDA, CDR2 SQIVND, per germline (reference sequence). The V gene lost 6 bases and the J gene lost 4 bases, with 15 bases spanning the gap. The length of the CDR3 is 14 residues. The CDR3 sequence: CASRTTGQGTEAFF. The CDR3 DNA reads as TGTGCCAGTAGGACTACAGGGCAGGGCACTGAAGCTTTCTTT.

The rearrangement uses TRBV18 and TRBJ2-3; unclear D gene. The germline V gene encodes CDR1 KGHSH and CDR2 LQKENI. V lost 3 bases and J lost 4, with 8 bases in between. The CDR3 consists of 13 residues. The CDR3 bases are TGTGCCAGCTCACCCTTTGGAGCAGATACGCAGTATTTT. Its protein product is CASSPFGADTQYF.

The chain has TRBV21-1 and TRBJ1-6. TRBV21-1 is a pseudogene locus. The CDR3 has 15 residues. The CDR3 is CASDISRVRNSPLHF. CDR3 bases: TGTGCCAGTGACATTTCGAGGGTCAGGAATTCACCCCTCCACTTT.

The rearrangement uses TRBV6-1 and TRBJ2-3; D might be TRBD2 (7 bases). With 2 bases removed from V and 5 bases from J, the gap between germline ends came to 20 bases. The CDR3 runs to 17 residues. Germline CDR1 reads MNHNS; CDR2 reads SASEGT. The CDR3 reads CASSENLGGGRLDTQYF. The CDR3 region has the DNA TGTGCCAGCAGTGAAAATTTGGGGGGGGGCCGATTAGATACGCAGTATTTT.

The rearrangement uses TRBV6-6 and TRBJ1-1; D possibly corresponds to TRBD1 (6 bases). CDR1 is MNHNY and CDR2 is SVGAGI in the germline V gene (reference sequence). The V and J ends lost 8 bases and 1 base respectively, with 11 bases between them. The CDR3 spans 13 residues. The DNA of the CDR3 is TGTGCCAGCTGTACAGGGCGGAACACTGAAGCTTTCTTT. Its translation: CASCTGRNTEAFF.

This rearrangement joins TRBV5-5 to TRBJ1-2, with a weak D call TRBD1 (5 bases). CDR3 length: 15 amino acids. V lost 3 bases and J 2 bases, leaving 14 bases between the germline ends. Germline assignment: CDR1 SGHKS and CDR2 YYEKEE (reference sequence). CDR3 bases: TGTGCCAGCAGCTCAAGGCGGGGCGCGAACTATGGCTACACCTTC. It codes for CASSSRRGANYGYTF.